The 20 T cell receptor beta chains presented below share a single source sample, sequenced in a study of regulatory T cells in long-lasting Graves disease (dated by TCRdb to about 2021). The time point label of this sample denotes: newly diagnosed GD, antithyroid drugs for less than 3 months. For both TCR sequencing and RNA sequencing, RNA was extracted from PBMCs in TRIzol. Libraries were prepared through multiplex PCR. This sample was sequenced with an Illumina HiSeq 4000. CDR3 regions were amplified by Arm-PCR with iRepertoire HTBI primers to construct TCR beta libraries. The raw public reads went through TCRdb reprocessing: fastp at Q25, MiXCR clone calling, in-frame beta chains kept. All rows with the same CDR3 protein become a single entry with the most common DNA and genes. Within this sample are fewer than 350,000 distinct CDR3 sequences, with 15% to 20% of them counted one time only. About 36% of the sample rests with the top ten.

The input for sequencing was peripheral blood mononuclear cells (PBMCs), taken at new diagnosis, from a patient treated with antithyroid drugs. These receptors were collected from a female donor with Graves disease.

This clonotype was seen repeatedly, ten times or more. The rearrangement joins TRBV24-1 to TRBJ2-3; D is perhaps TRBD2 (5 bases). Trimming shortened V by 4 bases and J by 4 bases, and 8 bases separated the two germline ends. CDR1 is KGHDR and CDR2 is SFDVKD in the germline V gene. This CDR3 spans 13 amino acids. CDR3 residues: CATSDQRADTQYF. CDR3 DNA sequence: TGTGCCACCAGTGACCAGAGGGCAGATACGCAGTATTTT.

This clonotype was counted at least ten times. V is TRBV11-2 and J is TRBJ2-1; D gene uncertain. Germline-derived CDR1 and CDR2 are SGHAT and FQNNGV. V dropped 2 bases and J dropped 9 bases, with 11 bases sitting between them. The length of the CDR3 is 13 residues. The CDR3 loop is CASSLIQVGEQFF. The CDR3 nucleotides are TGTGCCAGCAGCTTAATTCAGGTCGGTGAGCAGTTCTTC.

This clonotype was detected ten times or more. V is TRBV6-5 and J is TRBJ2-1; a possible D gene is TRBD2 (5 bases). This CDR3 is 14 amino acids long. Looked up from germline, CDR1 is MNHEY and CDR2 is SVGAGI. V dropped 2 bases and J dropped 5 bases, with 10 bases sitting between them. The CDR3 DNA reads TGTGCCAGCAGTTACACTAGAGAGGACAATGAGCAGTTCTTC. Its translation is CASSYTREDNEQFF.

The V gene is TRBV12-3 or TRBV12-4, the J gene TRBJ2-1; D could derive from TRBD1 or TRBD2 (5 bases each). The CDR3 runs to 16 residues. Trimming stripped 8 bases from V and 6 bases from J, with 23 bases between. The CDR3 sequence: CASRRGFRTTGNEQFF. CDR3 nucleotide sequence: TGTGCCAGCCGCCGGGGCTTCCGAACAACAGGCAATGAGCAGTTCTTC.

The CDR3 loop is CASSLAVNTGELFF. Written as DNA, the CDR3 is TGTGCCAGCAGCTTGGCGGTGAACACCGGGGAGCTGTTTTTT. V is TRBV11-2 and J is TRBJ2-2; D is uncertain. Trimming stripped 3 bases from V and 1 base from J, with 6 bases between. From germline, CDR1 is SGHAT and CDR2 FQNNGV. The CDR3 totals 14 residues.

V and J are TRBV20-1 and TRBJ2-3; D ambiguous. With 1 base removed from V and 1 base from J, the gap between germline ends came to 15 bases. The CDR3 is 16 amino acids. Germline V CDR1 and CDR2: DFQATT, SNEGSKA (reference sequence). CDR3 region: CSARGDQIIGTDTQYF. The CDR3 DNA reads as TGCAGTGCTAGAGGCGACCAGATAATTGGCACAGATACGCAGTATTTT.

With regard to this clonotype: The limits of the CDR3 on the DNA are not certain, so only TCRdb's listed CDR3 is given. CDR3 sequence: CACASSPPGGGGSVRYTF. V is TRBV7-2 and J is TRBJ1-2. Germline CDR1 reads SGHTA; CDR2 reads FQGNSA. The CDR3 length equals 18 residues, ends included.

This clonotype was seen ten or more times. V is TRBV15 and J is TRBJ2-7; weak D call: TRBD1 (6 bases). The germline CDR1 and CDR2 sequences are LNHNV and YYDKDF (reference sequence). Trimming stripped 4 bases from V and 0 bases from J, with 16 bases between. CDR3 length equals 16 residues. CDR3 sequence: CATSILRRGPSYEQYF. The CDR3 bases are TGTGCCACCAGCATCCTCCGCAGGGGACCCTCCTACGAGCAGTACTTC.

In nucleotides, the CDR3 is TGTGCCAGCAGTTTTTATGATAGCAATCAGCCCCAGCATTTT. This gives the protein CASSFYDSNQPQHF. This sequence joins TRBV12-3 or TRBV12-4 and TRBJ1-5; D is ambiguous. CDR3 length equals 14 residues. Trimming removed 3 bases at V and 0 bases at J, with 6 bases between.

This clonotype has ten or more counts. This chain uses TRBV12-3 or TRBV12-4 with TRBJ1-5; tentative D call: TRBD1 (5 bases). Trimming took 5 bases from V and 2 from J, leaving 10 bases between them. This CDR3 has 14 residues. CDR3 nucleotides: TGTGCCAGCAGTCCAGGGAGTGGCAATCAGCCCCAGCATTTT. This sequence encodes CASSPGSGNQPQHF.

The gene calls are TRBV6-6 and TRBJ2-7; unclear D gene. CDR1 and CDR2 from the germline V gene are MNHNY and SVGAGI (reference sequence). V was trimmed by 0 bases and J by 3 bases, leaving 9 bases between them. This CDR3 comprises 14 residues. DNA for the CDR3: TGTGCCAGCAGTTACTCGAGTCACAGCTACGAGCAGTACTTC. Its protein is CASSYSSHSYEQYF.

This clonotype has a count of ten or more. V usage is TRBV4-1 and J usage is TRBJ1-1; 7 bases fit TRBD1. This CDR3 comprises 17 residues. V dropped 0 bases and J dropped 6; count of bases not matched to a gene: 13. Germline CDR1 is MGHRA and CDR2 is YSYEKL. CDR3 bases: TGCGCCAGCAGCCAAGATCGCCAGGACAGGCCCAGCGCTGAAGCTTTCTTT. It specifies CASSQDRQDRPSAEAFF.

V gene TRBV7-2 combines with J gene TRBJ2-7; possibly TRBD1 for D (6 bases). The length of the CDR3 is 15 residues. Trimming removed 4 bases from V and 0 bases from J, with 13 bases in between. Germline V gives CDR1 SGHTA, CDR2 FQGNSA. The CDR3 region is CASSSGQRSSYEQYF. In DNA form, the CDR3 reads TGTGCCAGCAGCTCCGGACAGCGCAGCTCCTACGAGCAGTACTTC.

The chain links TRBV12-3 or TRBV12-4 to TRBJ2-7, with D perhaps being TRBD1 or TRBD2 (5 bases each). Between the trimmed V and J ends, which lost 3 bases and 7 bases, there was a span of 16 bases. The CDR3 is 14 amino acids. CDR3 loop: CASSFPGATREQYF. The CDR3 DNA sequence: TGTGCCAGCAGTTTCCCCGGGGCTACTAGGGAGCAGTACTTC.

The chain employs TRBV28 and TRBJ2-5, with D perhaps TRBD2 (6 bases). Between the trimmed V and J ends, which lost 0 bases and 5 bases, there was a span of 7 bases. Germline CDR1 MDHEN, CDR2 SYDVKM. There are 13 residues in the CDR3. The CDR3 protein is CASSLWAGETQYF. The DNA for the CDR3 is TGTGCCAGCAGTTTATGGGCGGGGGAGACCCAGTACTTC.

V usage is TRBV27 and J usage is TRBJ1-1, with D unresolved. Looked up from germline, CDR1 is MNHEY and CDR2 is SMNVEV (reference sequence). The V end was cut by 2 bases, the J end by 5 bases, with 9 bases between. The CDR3 extends over 13 amino acids. The CDR3 coding sequence is TGTGCCAGCAGTTTAACGCGGGCGACTGAAGCTTTCTTT. Amino acids: CASSLTRATEAFF.

There are a few counts of this clonotype. The chain joins TRBV24-1 to TRBJ1-2; D might be TRBD1 (5 bases). The V gene's germline CDR1 is KGHDR and CDR2 SFDVKD. The CDR3 is made up of 13 amino acids. Trimming cost V 7 bases and J 2 bases, with 10 bases left between them. The CDR3 protein is CATSLGRNYGYTF. CDR3 bases: TGTGCCACCAGCCTGGGACGGAACTATGGCTACACCTTC.

In its sample, this clonotype was seen many times. V usage is TRBV3-1 and J usage is TRBJ2-7, with 7 bases lining up with TRBD2. CDR3 length: 15 amino acids. Germline-derived CDR1 and CDR2 are LGHDT and YNNKEL (reference sequence). The junction had 7 bases not matched to a gene; V was cut back by 0 bases and J by 5 bases. In DNA, the CDR3 is TGTGCCAGCAGCCAAGATGTGGGAGGGGCCCACGAGCAGTACTTC. Translation gives CASSQDVGGAHEQYF.

Many counts were recorded for this clonotype. The rearrangement joins TRBV9 to TRBJ2-5; D remains ambiguous. Trimming took 0 bases from V and 4 from J, leaving 7 bases between them. Germline-derived CDR1 and CDR2 are SGDLS and YYNGEE. The CDR3 extends over 13 amino acids. The CDR3 loop reads CASSVAPGETQYF. The CDR3 nucleotides read TGTGCCAGCAGCGTAGCTCCGGGAGAGACCCAGTACTTC.

This clonotype occurred many times. The rearrangement joins TRBV2 to TRBJ2-5, with D perhaps TRBD1 (6 bases). CDR3 length: 13 amino acids. V was shortened by 1 base and J by 5 bases, with 8 bases between the two germline ends. CDR1 is SNHLY, CDR2 FYNNEI, per germline. The CDR3 DNA reads as TGTGCCAGCAGTGAAGAGGGGGTGGAGACCCAGTACTTC. As protein: CASSEEGVETQYF.